The clone carrying this T cell receptor beta chain has just a few counts. The antigen remains undetermined. cDNA carried unique molecular identifiers, and a universal primer site was added by template switching. TCRdb independently ran MiXCR on the 5' RACE reads; one entry per CDR3 protein. The sample has about 920,000 distinct CDR3 sequences, 12% seen once. Germline CDR1 reads SGHRS; CDR2 reads YFSETQ. Between the trimmed V and J ends, which lost 2 bases and 6 bases, there was a span of 15 bases. CDR3 length: 15 amino acids. The data belong to a study of identical twins. General study points: Out-of-frame alpha sequences shared between twins exhibited an excess of low generation probability.

The sample also formed part of further work on yellow fever vaccine responses in identical twins.

The receptor comes from a woman in her late teens or twenties in good health. Sequenced material: PBMCs. The chain links TRBV5-1 to TRBJ2-1; D possibly corresponds to TRBD1 (6 bases). CDR3 amino acids: CASSFQGNAGNEQFF. In DNA form, the CDR3 reads TGCGCCAGCAGCTTTCAGGGGAACGCGGGCAATGAGCAGTTCTTC.